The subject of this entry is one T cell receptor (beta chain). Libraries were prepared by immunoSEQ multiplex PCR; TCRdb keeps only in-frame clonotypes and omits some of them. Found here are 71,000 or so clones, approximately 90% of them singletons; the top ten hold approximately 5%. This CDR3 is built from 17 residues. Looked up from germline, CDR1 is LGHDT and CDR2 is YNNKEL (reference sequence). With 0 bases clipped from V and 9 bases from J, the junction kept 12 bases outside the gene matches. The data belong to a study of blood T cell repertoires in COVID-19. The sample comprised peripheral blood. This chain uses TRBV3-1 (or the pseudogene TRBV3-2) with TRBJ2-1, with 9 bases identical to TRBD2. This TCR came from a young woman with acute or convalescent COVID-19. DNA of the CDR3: TGTGCCAGCAGCCAAGATCTGAGGCGGGGGGGCCGGGTTGAGCAGTTCTTC. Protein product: CASSQDLRRGGRVEQFF.